The T cell receptor beta chain under discussion was sequenced for a study of control samples from healthy donors and cancer patients. This table comes from immunoSEQ multiplex PCR, and its TCRdb copy is limited to in-frame clones, with some not included. The sample has some 150,000 clones; 93% are singletons. Trimming left V 7 bases short and J 5 bases short, with 9 bases between. The CDR3 is made up of 11 amino acids. The V gene's germline CDR1 is DFQATT and CDR2 SNEGSKA (reference sequence). Sequencing was carried out using blood. This receptor was obtained from a man aged 45-65 years in good health. The chain joins TRBV20-1 to TRBJ1-5, with D hard to call. CDR3 loop: CSVRRDQPQHF. In DNA form, the CDR3 reads TGCAGTGTTCGGAGGGATCAGCCCCAGCATTTT.